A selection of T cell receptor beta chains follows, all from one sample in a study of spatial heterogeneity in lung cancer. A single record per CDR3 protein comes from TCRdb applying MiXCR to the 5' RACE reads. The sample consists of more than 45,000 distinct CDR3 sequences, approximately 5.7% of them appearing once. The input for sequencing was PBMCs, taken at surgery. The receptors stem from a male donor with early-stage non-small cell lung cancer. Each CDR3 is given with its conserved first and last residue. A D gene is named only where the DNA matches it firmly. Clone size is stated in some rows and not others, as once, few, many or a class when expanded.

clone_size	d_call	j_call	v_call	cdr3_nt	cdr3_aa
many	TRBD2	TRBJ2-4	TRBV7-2	TGTGCCAGCAGCTTTAGCGGGAGTAAAAACATTCAGTACTTC	CASSFSGSKNIQYF
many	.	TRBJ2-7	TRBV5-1	TGCGCCAGCAGCTTGGGGTTGCGTGACAGTGGCAGCGAGCAGTACTTC	CASSLGLRDSGSEQYF
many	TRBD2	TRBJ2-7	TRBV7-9	TGTGCCAGCAGCTTAGTTTCGGGAGGCGCCTACGAGCAGTACTTC	CASSLVSGGAYEQYF
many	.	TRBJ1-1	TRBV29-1	TGCAGCTCCCGTCGGACAAACCTGGCAGCTTTCTTT	CSSRRTNLAAFF
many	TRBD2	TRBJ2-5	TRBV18	TGTGCCAGCTCACCTTACCCCCCCGCGGGAGTTGTGAAGGAGACCCAGTACTTC	CASSPYPPAGVVKETQYF
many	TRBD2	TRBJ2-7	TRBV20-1	TGCAGTGCTAGAGATAAGGGACTAGCGGGCTACGAGCAGTACTTC	CSARDKGLAGYEQYF
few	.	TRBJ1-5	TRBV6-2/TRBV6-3	TGTGCCAGCAAAGACAGAATACAGCCCCAGCATTTT	CASKDRIQPQHF
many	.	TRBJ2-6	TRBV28	TGTGCCAGCCTGGACAGTCAGGGTGGGGCCAACGTCCTGACTTTC	CASLDSQGGANVLTF
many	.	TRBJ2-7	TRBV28	TGTGCCAGCAGTTTAAGGGCAGGGCTAGGCTACGAGCAGTACTTC	CASSLRAGLGYEQYF
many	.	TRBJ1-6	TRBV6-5	TGTGCCAGCAGTTACTATTCGAGCTCCTATAATTCACCCCTCCACTTT	CASSYYSSSYNSPLHF
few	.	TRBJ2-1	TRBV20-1	TGCAGTGCAACGAGGGGTCCTCCGAATGAGCAGTTCTTC	CSATRGPPNEQFF
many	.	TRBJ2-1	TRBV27	TGTGCCAGCAGCTGGGACGGCGACAATGAGCAGTTCTTC	CASSWDGDNEQFF
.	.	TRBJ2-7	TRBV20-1	TGCAGTGCTCCGACCACGGGGACCGCTCTATACGAGCAGTACTTC	CSAPTTGTALYEQYF
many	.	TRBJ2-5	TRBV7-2	TGTGCCAGCAGCCCCAGCAGGGGCCACGATCAAGAGACCCAGTACTTC	CASSPSRGHDQETQYF
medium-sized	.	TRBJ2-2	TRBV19	TGTGCCAGTAGTATATCGTGGTTAACCGGGGAGCTGTTTTTT	CASSISWLTGELFF
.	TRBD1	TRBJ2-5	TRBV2	TGTGCCAGCAGTGACGGACAGGGGAAGACCCAGTACTTC	CASSDGQGKTQYF
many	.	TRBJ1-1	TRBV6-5	TGTGCCAGCGGGCGGAAATCCCCGAGGGACACTGAAGCTTTCTTT	CASGRKSPRDTEAFF